Each of the 8 T cell receptor beta chains below was sequenced from the same sample in a study of Ad26.COV2.S vaccination and SARS-CoV-2 variants. Treatment: some 20 received Ad26.COV2.S at low or high dose, single or two shots; roughly five received placebo; per-sample allocation not given. It was on day 63 after the first vaccine or placebo injection that samples were taken. The repertoire was sequenced with immunoSEQ multiplex PCR; TCRdb's copy has only in-frame clones and lacks some. The table records around 340,000 clones, 85% to 90% of them present only once. This material consisted of peripheral blood, taken in a trial of Ad26.COV2.S vaccine versus placebo. The source is a person between 18 and 60 years old who received the Ad26.COV2.S COVID-19 vaccine or a placebo.

The chain couples TRBV19 to TRBJ2-1; D not resolved. In germline, CDR1 is LNHDA, CDR2 SQIVND (reference sequence). Deletions cut 5 bases from V and 6 bases from J, with 14 bases between. The CDR3 is 14 residues long. This CDR3 is CASSWSQSGNEQFF. CDR3 coding DNA: TGTGCCAGTAGTTGGAGTCAATCGGGCAATGAGCAGTTCTTC.

The V call is TRBV6-6, the J call TRBJ1-1; TRBD1 is a possible D gene (5 bases). In germline, CDR1 is MNHNY, CDR2 SVGAGI (reference sequence). Trimming took 2 bases from V and 4 from J, leaving 5 bases between them. The CDR3 consists of 12 residues. CDR3 in amino acids: CASSYGGTEAFF. CDR3 nucleotides: TGTGCCAGCAGTTACGGGGGCACTGAAGCTTTCTTT.

The CDR3 coding sequence is TGTGCCAGCAGTGATAAGGGGGCGGGCGCTGGGGCCAACGTCCTGACTTTC. Protein product: CASSDKGAGAGANVLTF. The rearrangement links TRBV2 to TRBJ2-6, with 7 bases aligning to TRBD1. The CDR3 length is 17 residues. CDR1 and CDR2 (germline): SNHLY, FYNNEI. V shed 3 bases and J 2 bases; nucleotides not matched to a gene: 7.

The chain combines TRBV5-6 with TRBJ2-7, with TRBD1 identical over 8 bases. The CDR3 covers 13 residues. From germline, CDR1 is SGHDT and CDR2 YYEEEE. The V segment lost 3 bases and the J segment 4 bases; nucleotides outside the gene matches: 3. In DNA, the CDR3 is TGTGCCAGCAGCTGGACAGGGTTATACGAGCAGTACTTC. It codes for CASSWTGLYEQYF.

The CDR3: CASSSGRRNTEAFF. The CDR3 nucleotides read TGTGCCAGCAGTTCGGGACGGAGGAACACTGAAGCTTTCTTT. V usage is TRBV6-5 and J usage is TRBJ1-1, with D perhaps TRBD1 (5 bases). The ends were cut back, 4 bases at V and 1 base at J, with 10 bases in the middle. Per germline, CDR1 MNHEY and CDR2 SVGAGI. This CDR3 is 14 amino acids long.

The V call is TRBV19, the J call TRBJ2-1; D unresolved. This CDR3 contains 12 residues. V lost 5 bases and J 4 bases, leaving 6 bases between the germline ends. Germline CDR1 is LNHDA and CDR2 is SQIVND (reference sequence). As DNA, the CDR3 is TGTGCCAGTAGTTCCAAATACAATGAGCAGTTCTTC. Amino acids: CASSSKYNEQFF.

The CDR3 nucleotides are TGTGCCAGCAGCTTTAAGACAGGGTCTGGGGCCAACGTCCTGACTTTC. It yields the protein CASSFKTGSGANVLTF. The chain is built from TRBV7-9 and TRBJ2-6; 7 nucleotides align to TRBD1. Trimming cost V 3 bases and J 1 base; bases outside gene matches: 3. The length of the CDR3 is 16 residues. Germline V lookup: CDR1 SEHNR, CDR2 FQNEAQ (reference sequence). The whole variable domain, filled in from reference TRBV7-9 and TRBJ2-6, reads DTGVSQNPRHKITKRGQNVTFRCDPISEHNRLYWYRQTLGQGPEFLTYFQNEAQLEKSRLLSDRFSAERPKGSFSTLEIQRTEQGDSAMYLCASSFKTGSGANVLTFGAGSRLTVL.

The J gene is TRBJ1-5, the V gene TRBV2, with TRBD1 matching 10 bases. Germline V CDR1 and CDR2: SNHLY, FYNNEI. The trim removed 6 bases at V and 7 bases at J, leaving 12 bases unmatched. CDR3 length equals 16 residues. CDR3 loop: CASSPGGQGFGQPQHF. Here the CDR3 DNA reads TGTGCCAGCAGCCCAGGGGGACAGGGGTTTGGACAGCCCCAGCATTTT.